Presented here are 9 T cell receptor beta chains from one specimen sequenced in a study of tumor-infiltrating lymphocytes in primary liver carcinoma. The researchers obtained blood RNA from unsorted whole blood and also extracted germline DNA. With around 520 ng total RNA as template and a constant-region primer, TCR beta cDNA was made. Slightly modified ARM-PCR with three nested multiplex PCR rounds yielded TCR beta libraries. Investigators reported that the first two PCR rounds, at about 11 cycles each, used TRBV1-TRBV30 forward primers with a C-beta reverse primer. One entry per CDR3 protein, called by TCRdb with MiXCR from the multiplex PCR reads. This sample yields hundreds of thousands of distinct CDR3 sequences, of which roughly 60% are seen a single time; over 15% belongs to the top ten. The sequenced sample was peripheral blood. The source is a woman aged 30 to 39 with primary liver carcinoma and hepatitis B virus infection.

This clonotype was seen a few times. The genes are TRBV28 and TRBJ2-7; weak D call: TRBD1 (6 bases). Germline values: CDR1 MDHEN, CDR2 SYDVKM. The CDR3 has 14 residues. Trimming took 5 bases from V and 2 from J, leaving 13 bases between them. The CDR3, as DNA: TGTGCCAGCAGTCAACAGGGAGTACCCTACGAGCAGTACTTC. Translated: CASSQQGVPYEQYF.

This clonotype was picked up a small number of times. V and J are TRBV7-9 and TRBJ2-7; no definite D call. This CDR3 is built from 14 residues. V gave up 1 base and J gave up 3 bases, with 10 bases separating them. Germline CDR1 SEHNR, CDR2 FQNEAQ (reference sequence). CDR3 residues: CASSLDSEGYEQYF. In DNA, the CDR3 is TGTGCCAGCAGCTTAGATTCGGAAGGCTACGAGCAGTACTTC.

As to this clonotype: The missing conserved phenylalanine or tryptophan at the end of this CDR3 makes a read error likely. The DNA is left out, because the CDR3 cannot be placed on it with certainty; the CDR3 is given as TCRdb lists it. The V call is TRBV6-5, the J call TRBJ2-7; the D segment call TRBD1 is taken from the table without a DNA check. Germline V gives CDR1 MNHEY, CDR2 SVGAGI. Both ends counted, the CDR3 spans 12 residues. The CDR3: CASSDTNGREYL.

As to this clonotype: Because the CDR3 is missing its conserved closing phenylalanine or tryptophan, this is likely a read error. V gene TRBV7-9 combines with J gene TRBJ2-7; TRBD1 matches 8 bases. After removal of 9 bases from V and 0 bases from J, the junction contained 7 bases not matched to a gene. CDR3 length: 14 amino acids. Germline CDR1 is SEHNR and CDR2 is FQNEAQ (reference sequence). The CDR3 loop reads CASTRTGSSYEQYL. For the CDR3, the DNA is TGTGCCAGTACCCGGACAGGGAGCTCCTACGAGCAGTACCTC.

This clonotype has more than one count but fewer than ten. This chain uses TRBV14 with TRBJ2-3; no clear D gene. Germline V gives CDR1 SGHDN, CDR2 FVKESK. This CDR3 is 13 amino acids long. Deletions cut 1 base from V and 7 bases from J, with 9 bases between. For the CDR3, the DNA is TGTGCCAGCAGCCAAGGTGGTAGCAATACGCAGTATTTT. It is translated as CASSQGGSNTQYF.

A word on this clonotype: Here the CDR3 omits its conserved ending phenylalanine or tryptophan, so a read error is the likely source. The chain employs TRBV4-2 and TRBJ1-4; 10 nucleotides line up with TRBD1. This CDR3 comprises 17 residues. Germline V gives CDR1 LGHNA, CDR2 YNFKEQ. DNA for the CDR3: TGTGCCAGCAGCCAATCTCAATCCGGGACAGGGGAAGAAAGACTGTTTTCT. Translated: CASSQSQSGTGEERLFS.

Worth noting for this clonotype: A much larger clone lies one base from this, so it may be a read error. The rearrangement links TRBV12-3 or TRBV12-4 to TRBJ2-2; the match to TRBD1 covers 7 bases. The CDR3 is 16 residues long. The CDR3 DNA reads TGTGCCAACAGTCCTCCGGGACAGATGAACACCGGGGAGCTGTTTTTT. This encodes CANSPPGQMNTGELFF.

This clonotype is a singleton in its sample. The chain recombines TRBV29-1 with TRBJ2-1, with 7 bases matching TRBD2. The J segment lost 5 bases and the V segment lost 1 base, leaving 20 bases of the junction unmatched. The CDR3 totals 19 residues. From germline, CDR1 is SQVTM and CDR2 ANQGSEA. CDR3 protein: CSVEGPLFGVGGSHNEQFF. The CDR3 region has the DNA TGCAGCGTTGAAGGCCCCCTTTTCGGCGTGGGGGGGTCTCACAATGAGCAGTTCTTC.

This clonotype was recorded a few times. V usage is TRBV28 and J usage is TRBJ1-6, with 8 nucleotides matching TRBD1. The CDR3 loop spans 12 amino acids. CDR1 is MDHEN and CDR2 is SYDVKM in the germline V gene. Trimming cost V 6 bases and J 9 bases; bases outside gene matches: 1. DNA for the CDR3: TGTGCCAGCAGAGACAGGGGTTCACCCCTCCACTTT. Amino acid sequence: CASRDRGSPLHF.